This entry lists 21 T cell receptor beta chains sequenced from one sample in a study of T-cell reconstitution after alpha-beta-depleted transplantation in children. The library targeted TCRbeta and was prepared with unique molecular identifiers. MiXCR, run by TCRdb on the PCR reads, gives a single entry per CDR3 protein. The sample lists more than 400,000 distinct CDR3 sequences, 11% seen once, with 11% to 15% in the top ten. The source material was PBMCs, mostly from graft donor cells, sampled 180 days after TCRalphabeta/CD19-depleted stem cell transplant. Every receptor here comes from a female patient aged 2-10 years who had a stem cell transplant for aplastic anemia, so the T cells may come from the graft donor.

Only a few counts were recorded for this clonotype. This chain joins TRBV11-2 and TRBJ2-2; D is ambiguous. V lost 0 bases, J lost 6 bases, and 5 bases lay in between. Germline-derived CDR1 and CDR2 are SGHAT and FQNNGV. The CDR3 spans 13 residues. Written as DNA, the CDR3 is TGTGCCAGCAGCTTAGATCCCCCCGGGGAGCTGTTTTTT. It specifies CASSLDPPGELFF.

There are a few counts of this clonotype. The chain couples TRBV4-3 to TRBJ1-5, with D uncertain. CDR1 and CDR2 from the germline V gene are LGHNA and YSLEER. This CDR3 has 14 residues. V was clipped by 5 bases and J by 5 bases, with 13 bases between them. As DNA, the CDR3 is TGCGCCAGCAGCTTAGGACTGAGGGATCAGCCCCAGCATTTT. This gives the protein CASSLGLRDQPQHF.

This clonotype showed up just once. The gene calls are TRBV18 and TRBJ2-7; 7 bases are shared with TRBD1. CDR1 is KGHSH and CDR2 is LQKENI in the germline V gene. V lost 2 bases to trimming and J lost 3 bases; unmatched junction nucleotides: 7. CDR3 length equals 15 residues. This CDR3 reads CASSPTTGTIYEQYV. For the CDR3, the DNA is TGTGCCAGCTCACCAACGACAGGGACAATCTACGAGCAGTACGTC.

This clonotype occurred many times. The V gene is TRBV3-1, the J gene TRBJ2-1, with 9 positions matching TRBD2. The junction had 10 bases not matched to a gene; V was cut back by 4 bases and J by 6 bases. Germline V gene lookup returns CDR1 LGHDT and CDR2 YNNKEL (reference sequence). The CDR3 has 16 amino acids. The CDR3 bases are TGTGCCAGCAGCCCCCCTGGCGGGGGGGCTCGCAATGAGCAGTTCTTC. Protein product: CASSPPGGGARNEQFF.

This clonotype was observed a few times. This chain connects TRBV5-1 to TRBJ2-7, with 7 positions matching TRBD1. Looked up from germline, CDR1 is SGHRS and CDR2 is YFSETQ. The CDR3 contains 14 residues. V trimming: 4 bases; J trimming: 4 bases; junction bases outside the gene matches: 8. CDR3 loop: CASSTLGQLYEQYF. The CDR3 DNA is TGCGCCAGCAGCACACTGGGACAGCTGTACGAGCAGTACTTC.

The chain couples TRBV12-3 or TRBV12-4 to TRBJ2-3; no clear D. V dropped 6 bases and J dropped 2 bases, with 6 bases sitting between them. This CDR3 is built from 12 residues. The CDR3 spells CASREITDTQYF. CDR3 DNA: TGTGCCAGCAGGGAAATCACAGATACGCAGTATTTT.

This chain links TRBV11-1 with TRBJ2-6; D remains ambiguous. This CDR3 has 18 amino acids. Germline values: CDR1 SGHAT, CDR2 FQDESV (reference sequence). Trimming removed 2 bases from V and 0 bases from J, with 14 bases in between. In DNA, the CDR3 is TGTGCCAGCAGCTTAACACGCATCCCTCGCTCTGGGGCCAACGTCCTGACTTTC. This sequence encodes CASSLTRIPRSGANVLTF.

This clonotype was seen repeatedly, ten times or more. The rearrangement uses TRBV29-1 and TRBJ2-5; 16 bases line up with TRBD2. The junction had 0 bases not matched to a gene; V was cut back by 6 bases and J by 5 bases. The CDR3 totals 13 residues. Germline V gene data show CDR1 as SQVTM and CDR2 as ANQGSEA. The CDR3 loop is CSVGLAGGETQYF. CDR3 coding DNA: TGCAGCGTGGGACTAGCGGGAGGGGAGACCCAGTACTTC. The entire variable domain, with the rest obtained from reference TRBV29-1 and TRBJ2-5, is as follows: SAVISQKPSRDICQRGTSLTIQCQVDSQVTMMFWYRQQPGQSLTLIATANQGSEATYESGFVIDKFPISRPNLTFSTLTVSNMSPEDSSIYLCSVGLAGGETQYFGPGTRLLVL.

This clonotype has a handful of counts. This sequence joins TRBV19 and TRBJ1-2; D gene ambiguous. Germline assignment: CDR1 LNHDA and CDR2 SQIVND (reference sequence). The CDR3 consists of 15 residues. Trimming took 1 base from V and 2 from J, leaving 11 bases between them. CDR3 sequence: CASSIVAGVNYGYTF. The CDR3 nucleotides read TGTGCCAGTAGTATAGTGGCGGGAGTGAACTATGGCTACACCTTC.

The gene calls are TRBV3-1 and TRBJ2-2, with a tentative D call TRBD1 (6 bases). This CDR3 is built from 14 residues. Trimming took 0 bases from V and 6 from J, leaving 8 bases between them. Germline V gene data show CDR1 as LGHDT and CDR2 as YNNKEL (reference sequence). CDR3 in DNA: TGTGCCAGCAGCCAAGAACAGGGTCCCGGGGAGCTGTTTTTT. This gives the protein CASSQEQGPGELFF.

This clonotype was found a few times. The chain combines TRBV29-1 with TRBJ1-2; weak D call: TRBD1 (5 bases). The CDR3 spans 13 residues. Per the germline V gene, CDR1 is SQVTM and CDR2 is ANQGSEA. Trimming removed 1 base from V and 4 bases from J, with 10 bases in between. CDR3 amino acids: CSVEGGKIYGYTF. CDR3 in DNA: TGCAGCGTTGAAGGGGGGAAGATCTATGGCTACACCTTC.

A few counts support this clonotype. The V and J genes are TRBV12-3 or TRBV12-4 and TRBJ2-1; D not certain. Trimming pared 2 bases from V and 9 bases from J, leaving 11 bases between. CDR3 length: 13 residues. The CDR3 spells CASSLLRAGEQFF. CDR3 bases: TGTGCCAGCAGTTTATTAAGGGCTGGTGAGCAGTTCTTC.

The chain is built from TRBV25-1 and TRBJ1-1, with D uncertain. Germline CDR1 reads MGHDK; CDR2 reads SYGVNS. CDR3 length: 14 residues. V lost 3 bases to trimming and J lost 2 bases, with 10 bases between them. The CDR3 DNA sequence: TGTGCCAGCAGTGACTTGACATCTAACACTGAAGCTTTCTTT. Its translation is CASSDLTSNTEAFF. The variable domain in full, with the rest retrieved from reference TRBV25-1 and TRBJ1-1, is EADIYQTPRYLVIGTGKKITLECSQTMGHDKMYWYQQDPGMELHLIHYSYGVNSTEKGDLSSESTVSRIRTEHFPLTLESARPSHTSQYLCASSDLTSNTEAFFGQGTRLTVV.

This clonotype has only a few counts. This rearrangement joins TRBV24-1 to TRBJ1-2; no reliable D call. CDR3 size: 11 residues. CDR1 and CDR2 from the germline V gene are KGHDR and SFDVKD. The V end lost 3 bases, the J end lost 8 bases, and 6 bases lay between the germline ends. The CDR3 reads CATSDIGGYTF. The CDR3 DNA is TGTGCCACCAGTGATATTGGCGGCTACACCTTC.

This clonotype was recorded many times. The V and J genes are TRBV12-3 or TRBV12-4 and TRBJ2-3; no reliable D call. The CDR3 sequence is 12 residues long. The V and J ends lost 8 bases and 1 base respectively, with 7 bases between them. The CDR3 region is CASGPGTDTQYF. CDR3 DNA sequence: TGTGCCAGCGGCCCGGGCACAGATACGCAGTATTTT.

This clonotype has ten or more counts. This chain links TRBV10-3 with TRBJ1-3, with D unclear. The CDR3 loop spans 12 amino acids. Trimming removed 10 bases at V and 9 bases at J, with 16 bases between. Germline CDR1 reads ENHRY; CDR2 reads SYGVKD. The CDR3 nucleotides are TGTGCCACCGGGGAGGGAGAGGCCACCATATATTTT. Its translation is CATGEGEATIYF.

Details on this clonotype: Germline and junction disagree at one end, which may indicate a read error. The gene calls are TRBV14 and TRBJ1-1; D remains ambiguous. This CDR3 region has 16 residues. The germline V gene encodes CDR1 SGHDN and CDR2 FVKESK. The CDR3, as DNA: TGTGCCAGCAGCCTCCGAGGACCTACAGAGAACACTGAATCTTTCTTT. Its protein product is CASSLRGPTENTESFF.

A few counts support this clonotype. The CDR3 protein is CASSWWDTNYEQYF. Written as DNA, the CDR3 is TGCGCCAGCAGCTGGTGGGACACCAACTACGAGCAGTACTTC. This chain links TRBV5-1 with TRBJ2-7, with a weak D call TRBD1 (6 bases). The V end lost 3 bases, the J end lost 3 bases, and 13 bases lay between the germline ends. In germline, CDR1 is SGHRS, CDR2 YFSETQ. The CDR3 is made up of 14 amino acids.

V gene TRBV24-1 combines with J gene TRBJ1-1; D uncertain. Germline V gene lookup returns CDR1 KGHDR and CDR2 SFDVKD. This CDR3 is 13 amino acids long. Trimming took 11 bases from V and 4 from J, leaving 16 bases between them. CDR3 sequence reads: CASRTTTGTEAFF. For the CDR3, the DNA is TGTGCCAGCCGTACCACCACCGGCACTGAAGCTTTCTTT.

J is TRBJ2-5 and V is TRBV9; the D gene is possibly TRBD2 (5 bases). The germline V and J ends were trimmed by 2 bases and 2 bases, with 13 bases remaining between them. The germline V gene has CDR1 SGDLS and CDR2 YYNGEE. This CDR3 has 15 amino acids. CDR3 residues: CASSVSGGVQETQYF. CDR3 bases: TGTGCCAGCAGCGTGAGCGGCGGCGTTCAAGAGACCCAGTACTTC.

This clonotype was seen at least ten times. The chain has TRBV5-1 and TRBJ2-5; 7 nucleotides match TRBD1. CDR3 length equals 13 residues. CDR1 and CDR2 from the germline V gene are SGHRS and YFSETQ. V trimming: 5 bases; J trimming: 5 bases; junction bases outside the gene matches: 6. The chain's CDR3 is CASRTGMRETQYF. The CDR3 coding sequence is TGCGCCAGCAGGACAGGGATGAGGGAGACCCAGTACTTC.